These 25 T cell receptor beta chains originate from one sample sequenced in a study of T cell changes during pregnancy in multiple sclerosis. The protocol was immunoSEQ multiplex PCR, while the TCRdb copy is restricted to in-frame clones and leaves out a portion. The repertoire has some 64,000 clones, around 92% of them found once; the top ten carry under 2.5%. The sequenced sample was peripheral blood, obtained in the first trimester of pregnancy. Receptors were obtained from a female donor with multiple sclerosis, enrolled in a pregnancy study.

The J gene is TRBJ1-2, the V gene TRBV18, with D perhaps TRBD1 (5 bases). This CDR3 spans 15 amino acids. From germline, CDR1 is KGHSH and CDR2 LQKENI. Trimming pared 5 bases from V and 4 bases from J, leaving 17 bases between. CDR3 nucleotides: TGTGCCAGCTCAAGGAAAGACAGTCCGCGCTATGGCTACACCTTC. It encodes CASSRKDSPRYGYTF.

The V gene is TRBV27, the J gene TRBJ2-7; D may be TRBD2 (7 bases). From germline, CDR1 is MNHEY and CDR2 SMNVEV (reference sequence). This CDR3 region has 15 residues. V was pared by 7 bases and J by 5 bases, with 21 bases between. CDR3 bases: TGTGCCAGCACCTCAACCCCGGGGGGCTTTAACGAGCAGTACTTC. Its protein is CASTSTPGGFNEQYF.

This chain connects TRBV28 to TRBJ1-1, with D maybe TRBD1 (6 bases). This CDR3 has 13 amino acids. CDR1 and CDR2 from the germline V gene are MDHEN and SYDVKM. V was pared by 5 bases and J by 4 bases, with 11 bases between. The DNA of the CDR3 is TGTGCCAGCAGTCTAACAGGGACCACTGAAGCTTTCTTT. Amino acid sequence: CASSLTGTTEAFF.

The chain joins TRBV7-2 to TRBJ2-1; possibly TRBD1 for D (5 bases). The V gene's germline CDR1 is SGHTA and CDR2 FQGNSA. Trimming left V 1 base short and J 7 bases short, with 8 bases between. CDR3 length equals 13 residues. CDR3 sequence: CASSLGRVNEQFF. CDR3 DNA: TGTGCCAGCAGCTTAGGCAGGGTTAATGAGCAGTTCTTC. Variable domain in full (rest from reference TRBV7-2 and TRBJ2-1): GAGVSQSPSNKVTEKGKDVELRCDPISGHTALYWYRQSLGQGLEFLIYFQGNSAPDKSGLPSDRFSAERTGGSVSTLTIQRTQQEDSAVYLCASSLGRVNEQFFGPGTRLTVL.

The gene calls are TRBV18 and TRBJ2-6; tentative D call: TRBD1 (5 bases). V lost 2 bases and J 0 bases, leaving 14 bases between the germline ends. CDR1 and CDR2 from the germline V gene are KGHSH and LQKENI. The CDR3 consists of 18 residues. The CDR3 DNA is TGTGCCAGCTCACCAGGCGAAGGGGTTCGCTCTGGGGCCAACGTCCTGACTTTC. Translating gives CASSPGEGVRSGANVLTF.

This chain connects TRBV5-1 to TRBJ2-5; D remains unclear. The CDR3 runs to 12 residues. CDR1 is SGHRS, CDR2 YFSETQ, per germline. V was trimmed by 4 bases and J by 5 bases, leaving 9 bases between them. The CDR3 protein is CASSPNGETQYF. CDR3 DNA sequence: TGCGCCAGCAGCCCGAACGGGGAGACCCAGTACTTC. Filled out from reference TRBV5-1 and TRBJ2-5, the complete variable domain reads KAGVTQTPRYLIKTRGQQVTLSCSPISGHRSVSWYQQTPGQGLQFLFEYFSETQRNKGNFPGRFSGRQFSNSRSEMNVSTLELGDSALYLCASSPNGETQYFGPGTRLLVL.

CDR3 coding DNA: TGTGCCATCAGTGAGAGGGGTTCTGAGCAGTTCTTC. It is translated as CAISERGSEQFF. The rearrangement uses TRBV10-3 and TRBJ2-1, with D possibly matching TRBD1 (5 bases). The V gene's germline CDR1 is ENHRY and CDR2 SYGVKD. Trimming shortened V by 2 bases and J by 9 bases, and 8 bases separated the two germline ends. The CDR3 consists of 12 residues.

The CDR3 here is CSARWNYGYTF. CDR3 DNA: TGCAGTGCCCGGTGGAACTATGGCTACACCTTC. The V and J genes are TRBV20-1 and TRBJ1-2, with D uncertain. CDR1 is DFQATT and CDR2 is SNEGSKA in the germline V gene (reference sequence). V was shortened by 6 bases and J by 2 bases, with 7 bases between the two germline ends. CDR3 length equals 11 residues.

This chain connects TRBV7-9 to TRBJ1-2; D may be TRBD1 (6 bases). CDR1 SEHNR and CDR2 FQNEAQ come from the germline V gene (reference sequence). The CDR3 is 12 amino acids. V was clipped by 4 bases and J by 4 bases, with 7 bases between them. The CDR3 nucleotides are TGTGCCAGCAGCTCGGACAGCTATGGCTACACCTTC. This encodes CASSSDSYGYTF.

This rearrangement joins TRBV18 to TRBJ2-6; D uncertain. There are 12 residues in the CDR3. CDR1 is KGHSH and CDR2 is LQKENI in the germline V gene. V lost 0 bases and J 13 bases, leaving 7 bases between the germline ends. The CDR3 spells CASSPPIRVLTF. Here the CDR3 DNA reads TGTGCCAGCTCACCACCCATCCGGGTCCTGACTTTC.

The CDR3 is CASSLGSGQGARAFF. CDR3 DNA sequence: TGTGCCAGCAGCTTAGGATCCGGACAGGGGGCACGTGCTTTCTTT. This sequence joins TRBV7-2 and TRBJ1-1, with 11 bases that match TRBD1. The CDR3 is 15 residues long. Germline lookup yields CDR1 SGHTA and CDR2 FQGNSA. J gave up 11 bases and V 1 base, and 9 bases lay outside the gene matches.

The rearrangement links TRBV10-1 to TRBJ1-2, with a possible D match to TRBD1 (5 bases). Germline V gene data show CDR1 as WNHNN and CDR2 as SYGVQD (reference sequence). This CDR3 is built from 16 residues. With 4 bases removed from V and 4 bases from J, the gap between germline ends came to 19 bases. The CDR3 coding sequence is TGCGCCAGCAGTGGGACGGACACAGCAGTTATCTATGGCTACACCTTC. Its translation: CASSGTDTAVIYGYTF.

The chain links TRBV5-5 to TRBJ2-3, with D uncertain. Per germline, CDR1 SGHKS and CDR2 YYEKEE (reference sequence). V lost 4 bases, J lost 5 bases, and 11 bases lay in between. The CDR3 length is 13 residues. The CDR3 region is CASSEVWLDTQYF. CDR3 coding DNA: TGTGCCAGCAGCGAAGTCTGGCTAGATACGCAGTATTTT.

The CDR3, as DNA: TGTGCCAGCAGTTCCCTGTTGGAGACCCAGTACTTC. Encoded protein: CASSSLLETQYF. The chain employs TRBV28 and TRBJ2-5; D gene ambiguous. CDR3 length: 12 amino acids. With 4 bases removed from V and 5 bases from J, the gap between germline ends came to 8 bases. Per germline, CDR1 MDHEN and CDR2 SYDVKM.

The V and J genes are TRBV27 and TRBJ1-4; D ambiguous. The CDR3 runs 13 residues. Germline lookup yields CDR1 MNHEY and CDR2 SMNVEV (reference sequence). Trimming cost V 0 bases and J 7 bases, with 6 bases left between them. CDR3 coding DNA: TGTGCCAGCAGTTTATCCCCCCGTGAAAAACTGTTTTTT. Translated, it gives CASSLSPREKLFF. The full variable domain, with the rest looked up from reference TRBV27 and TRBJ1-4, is EAQVTQNPRYLITVTGKKLTVTCSQNMNHEYMSWYRQDPGLGLRQIYYSMNVEVTDKGDVPEGYKVSRKEKRNFPLILESPSPNQTSLYFCASSLSPREKLFFGSGTQLSVL.

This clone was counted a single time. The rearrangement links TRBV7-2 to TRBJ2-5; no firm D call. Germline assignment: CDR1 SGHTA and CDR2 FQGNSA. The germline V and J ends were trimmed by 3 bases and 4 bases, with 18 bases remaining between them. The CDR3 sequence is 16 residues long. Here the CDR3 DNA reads TGTGCCAGCAGCTTTAAAACTACTATTTTCTTAGAGACCCAGTACTTC. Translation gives CASSFKTTIFLETQYF. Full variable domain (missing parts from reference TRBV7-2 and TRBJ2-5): GAGVSQSPSNKVTEKGKDVELRCDPISGHTALYWYRQSLGQGLEFLIYFQGNSAPDKSGLPSDRFSAERTGGSVSTLTIQRTQQEDSAVYLCASSFKTTIFLETQYFGPGTRLLVL.

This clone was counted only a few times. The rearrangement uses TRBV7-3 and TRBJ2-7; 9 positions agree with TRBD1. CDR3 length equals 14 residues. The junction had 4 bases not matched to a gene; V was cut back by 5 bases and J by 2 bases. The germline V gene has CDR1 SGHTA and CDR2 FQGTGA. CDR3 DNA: TGTGCCAGCAGCCCCGACAGGGGGACCTACGAGCAGTACTTC. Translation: CASSPDRGTYEQYF. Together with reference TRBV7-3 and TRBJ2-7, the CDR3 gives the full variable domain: GAGVSQTPSNKVTEKGKYVELRCDPISGHTALYWYRQSLGQGPEFLIYFQGTGAADDSGLPNDRFFAVRPEGSVSTLKIQRTERGDSAVYLCASSPDRGTYEQYFGPGTRLTVT.

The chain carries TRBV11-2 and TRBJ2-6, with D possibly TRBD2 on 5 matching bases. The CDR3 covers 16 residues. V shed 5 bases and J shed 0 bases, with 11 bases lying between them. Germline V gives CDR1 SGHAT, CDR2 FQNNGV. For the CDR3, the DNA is TGTGCCAGCAGCCACAGACGGGACTCTGGGGCCAACGTCCTGACTTTC. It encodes CASSHRRDSGANVLTF.

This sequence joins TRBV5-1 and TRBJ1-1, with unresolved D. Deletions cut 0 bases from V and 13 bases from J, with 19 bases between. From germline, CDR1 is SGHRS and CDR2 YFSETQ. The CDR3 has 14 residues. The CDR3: CASSLVIGSPQHFF. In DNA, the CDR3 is TGCGCCAGCAGCTTGGTTATCGGGTCCCCTCAGCATTTCTTT.

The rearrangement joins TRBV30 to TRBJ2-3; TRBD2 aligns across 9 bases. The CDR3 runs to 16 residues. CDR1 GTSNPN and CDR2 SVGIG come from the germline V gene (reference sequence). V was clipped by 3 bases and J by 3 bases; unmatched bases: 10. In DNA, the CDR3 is TGTGCCTGGAGCGGCGGGAGGGCCGTCTTGACAGATACGCAGTATTTT. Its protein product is CAWSGGRAVLTDTQYF.

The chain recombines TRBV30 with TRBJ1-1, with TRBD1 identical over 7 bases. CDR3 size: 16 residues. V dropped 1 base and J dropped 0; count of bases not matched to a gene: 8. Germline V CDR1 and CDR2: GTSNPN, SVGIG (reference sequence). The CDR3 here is CAWSEWGTALNTEAFF. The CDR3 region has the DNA TGTGCCTGGAGTGAGTGGGGGACAGCTCTGAACACTGAAGCTTTCTTT.

The CDR3 sequence is CASSSDYSNQPQHF. In nucleotides, the CDR3 is TGTGCCAGCAGTTCAGATTATAGCAATCAGCCCCAGCATTTT. The chain combines TRBV27 with TRBJ1-5; D is unresolved. The CDR3 totals 14 residues. Germline CDR1 reads MNHEY; CDR2 reads SMNVEV (reference sequence). V lost 4 bases and J lost 0, with 7 bases in between.

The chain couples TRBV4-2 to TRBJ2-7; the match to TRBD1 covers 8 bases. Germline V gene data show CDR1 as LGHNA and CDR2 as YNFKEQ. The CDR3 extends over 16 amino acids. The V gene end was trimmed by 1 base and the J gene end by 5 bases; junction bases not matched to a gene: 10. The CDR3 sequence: CASSQGGQGGYHEQYF. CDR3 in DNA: TGTGCCAGCAGCCAAGGCGGACAGGGAGGTTATCACGAGCAGTACTTC.

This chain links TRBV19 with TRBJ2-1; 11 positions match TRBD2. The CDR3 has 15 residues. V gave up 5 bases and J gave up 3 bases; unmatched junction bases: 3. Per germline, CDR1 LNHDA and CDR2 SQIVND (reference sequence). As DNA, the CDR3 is TGTGCCAGTAGTGAGACTAGCGGGAACTACAATGAGCAGTTCTTC. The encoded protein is CASSETSGNYNEQFF.

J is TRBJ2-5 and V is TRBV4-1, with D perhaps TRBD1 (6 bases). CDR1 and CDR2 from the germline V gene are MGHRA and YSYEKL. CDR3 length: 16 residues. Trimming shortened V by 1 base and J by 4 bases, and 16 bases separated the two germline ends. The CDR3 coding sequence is TGCGCCAGCAGCCAAGCCCTAACAGGGCCTGGAGAGACCCAGTACTTC. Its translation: CASSQALTGPGETQYF.